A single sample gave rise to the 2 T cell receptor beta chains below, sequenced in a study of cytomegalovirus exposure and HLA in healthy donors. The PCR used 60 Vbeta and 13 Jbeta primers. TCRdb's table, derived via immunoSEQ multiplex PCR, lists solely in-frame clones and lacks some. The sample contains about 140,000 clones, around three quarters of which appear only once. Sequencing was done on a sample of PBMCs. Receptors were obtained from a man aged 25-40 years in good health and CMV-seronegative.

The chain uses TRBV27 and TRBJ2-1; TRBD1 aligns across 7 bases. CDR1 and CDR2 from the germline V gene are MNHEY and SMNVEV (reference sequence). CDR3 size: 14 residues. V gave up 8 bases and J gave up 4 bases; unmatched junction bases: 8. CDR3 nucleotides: TGTGCCAGCCGGACCGGGACAGAGTACAATGAGCAGTTCTTC. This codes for CASRTGTEYNEQFF.

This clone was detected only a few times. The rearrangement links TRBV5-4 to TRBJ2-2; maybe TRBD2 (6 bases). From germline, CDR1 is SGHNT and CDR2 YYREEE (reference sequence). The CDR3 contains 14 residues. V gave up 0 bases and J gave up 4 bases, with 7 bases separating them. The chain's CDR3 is CASSLGEATGELFF. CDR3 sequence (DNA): TGTGCCAGCAGCTTGGGGGAGGCCACCGGGGAGCTGTTTTTT.